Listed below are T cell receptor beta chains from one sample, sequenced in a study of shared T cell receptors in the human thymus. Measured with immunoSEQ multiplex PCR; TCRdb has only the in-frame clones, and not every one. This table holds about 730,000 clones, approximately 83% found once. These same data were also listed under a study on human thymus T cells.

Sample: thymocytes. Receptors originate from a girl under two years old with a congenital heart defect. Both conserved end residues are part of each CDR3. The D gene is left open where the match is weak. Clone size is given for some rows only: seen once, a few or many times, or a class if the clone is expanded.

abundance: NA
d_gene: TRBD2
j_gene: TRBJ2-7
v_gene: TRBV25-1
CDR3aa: CASRRTSGGAGEQYF
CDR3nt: TGTGCCAGCAGACGGACTAGCGGGGGGGCCGGGGAGCAGTACTTC

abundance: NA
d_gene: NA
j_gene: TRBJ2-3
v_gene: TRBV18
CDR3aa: CASSPRGWDTQYF
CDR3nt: TGTGCCAGCTCACCCAGGGGTTGGGATACGCAGTATTTT

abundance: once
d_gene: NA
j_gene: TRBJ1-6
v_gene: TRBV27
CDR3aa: CASSLKAADRSPLHF
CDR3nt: TGTGCCAGCAGTTTAAAGGCAGCGGACCGTTCACCCCTCCACTTT

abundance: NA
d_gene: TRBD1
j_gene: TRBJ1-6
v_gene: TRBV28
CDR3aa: CASSDDDGTASPLHF
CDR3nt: TGTGCCAGCAGCGACGACGACGGGACAGCTTCACCCCTCCACTTT

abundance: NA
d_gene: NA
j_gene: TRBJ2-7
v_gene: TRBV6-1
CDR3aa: CASTSRRTLAYERYF
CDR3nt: TGTGCCAGCACCTCGCGGCGCACTCTTGCCTACGAGCGGTACTTC

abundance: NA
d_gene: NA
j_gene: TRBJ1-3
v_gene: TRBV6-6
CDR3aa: CASVSRDSGNTIYF
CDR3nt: TGTGCCAGCGTCTCGAGGGACTCTGGAAACACCATATATTTT

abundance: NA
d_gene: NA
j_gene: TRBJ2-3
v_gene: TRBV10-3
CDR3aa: CAINLGQRGDTQYF
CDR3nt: TGTGCCATCAATCTCGGCCAACGCGGGGATACGCAGTATTTT

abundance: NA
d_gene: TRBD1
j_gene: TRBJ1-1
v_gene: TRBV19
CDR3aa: CASIPSHSWDRGVSFTEAFF
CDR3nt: TGTGCCAGTATTCCGAGCCATTCGTGGGACAGGGGCGTTTCTTTTACTGAAGCTTTCTTT

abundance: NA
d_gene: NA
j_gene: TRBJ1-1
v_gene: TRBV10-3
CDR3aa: CAIKGRRTPEAFF
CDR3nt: TGTGCCATCAAAGGGAGGAGGACACCGGAAGCTTTCTTT

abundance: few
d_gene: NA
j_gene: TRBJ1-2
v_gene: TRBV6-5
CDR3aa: CASSNLGLDYGYTF
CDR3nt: TGTGCCAGCAGTAACCTCGGACTCGACTATGGCTACACCTTC

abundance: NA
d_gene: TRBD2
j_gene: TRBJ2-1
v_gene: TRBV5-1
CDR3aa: CASSYRTGTSGGTLLDNEQFF
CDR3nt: TGCGCCAGCAGCTACCGGACCGGGACTAGCGGGGGCACCCTCCTTGACAATGAGCAGTTCTTC

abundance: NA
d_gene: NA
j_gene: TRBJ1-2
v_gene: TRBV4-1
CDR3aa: CASSQDRDNYGYTF
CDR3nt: TGCGCCAGCAGCCAAGACAGGGATAACTATGGCTACACCTTC

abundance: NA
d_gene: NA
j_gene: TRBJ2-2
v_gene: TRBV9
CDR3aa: CASSVEISGGGANTGELFF
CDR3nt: TGTGCCAGCAGCGTAGAGATCAGCGGAGGGGGGGCGAACACCGGGGAGCTGTTTTTT

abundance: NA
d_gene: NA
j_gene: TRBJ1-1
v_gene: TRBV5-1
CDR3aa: CASSPQYWVRMNTEAFF
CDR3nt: TGCGCCAGCAGCCCCCAATATTGGGTCAGGATGAACACTGAAGCTTTCTTT

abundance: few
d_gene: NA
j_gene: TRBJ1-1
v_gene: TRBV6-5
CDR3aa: CASSYRRGTEAFF
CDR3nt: TGTGCCAGCAGTTACAGGCGAGGGACTGAAGCTTTCTTT

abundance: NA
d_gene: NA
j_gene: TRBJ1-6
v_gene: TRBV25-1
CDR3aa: CASRDSDNSPLHF
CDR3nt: TGTGCCAGCAGGGACAGCGATAATTCACCCCTCCACTTT

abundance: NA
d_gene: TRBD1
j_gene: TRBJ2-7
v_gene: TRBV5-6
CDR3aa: CASSLSRVRDREAYEQYF
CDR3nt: TGTGCCAGCAGCTTGTCACGGGTTAGGGACAGGGAGGCCTACGAGCAGTACTTC

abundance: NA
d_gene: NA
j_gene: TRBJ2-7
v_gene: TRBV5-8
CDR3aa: CASSLGNRAYEQYF
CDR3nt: TGTGCCAGCAGCTTGGGGAACAGAGCCTACGAGCAGTACTTC

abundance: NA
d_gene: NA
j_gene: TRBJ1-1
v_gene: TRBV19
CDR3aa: CASSAKTVTNTEAFF
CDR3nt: TGTGCCAGTAGTGCCAAGACAGTAACCAACACTGAAGCTTTCTTT

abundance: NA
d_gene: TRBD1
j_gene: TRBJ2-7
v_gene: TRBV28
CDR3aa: CASSYPDLQGAGEQYF
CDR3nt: TGTGCCAGCAGTTATCCCGACCTCCAGGGGGCGGGCGAGCAGTACTTC

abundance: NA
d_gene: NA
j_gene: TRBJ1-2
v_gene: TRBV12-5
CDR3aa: CASGFAGEDYGYTF
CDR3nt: TGTGCTAGTGGTTTCGCAGGGGAAGACTATGGCTACACCTTC

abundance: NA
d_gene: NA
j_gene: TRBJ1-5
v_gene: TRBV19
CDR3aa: CASSINRAVNQPQHF
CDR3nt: TGTGCCAGTAGTATAAACAGGGCCGTCAATCAGCCCCAGCATTTT

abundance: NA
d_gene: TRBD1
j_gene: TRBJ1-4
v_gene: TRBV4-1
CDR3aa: CASSQVQTGTVATNEKLFF
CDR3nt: TGCGCCAGCAGCCAAGTTCAGACAGGGACAGTTGCAACTAATGAAAAACTGTTTTTT

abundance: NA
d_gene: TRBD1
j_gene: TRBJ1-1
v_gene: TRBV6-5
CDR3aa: CASSYSHRGMCTEAFF
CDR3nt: TGTGCCAGCAGTTACAGCCACAGGGGGATGTGCACTGAAGCTTTCTTT

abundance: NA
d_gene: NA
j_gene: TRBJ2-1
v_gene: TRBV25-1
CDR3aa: CASSYPGRHEQFF
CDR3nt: TGTGCCAGCAGTTACCCCGGGAGACATGAGCAGTTCTTC

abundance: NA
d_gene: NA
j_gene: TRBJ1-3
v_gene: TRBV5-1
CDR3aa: CASSLGGGGPDGDTIYF
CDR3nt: TGCGCCAGCAGCTTGGGGGGCGGTGGGCCCGATGGAGACACCATATATTTT

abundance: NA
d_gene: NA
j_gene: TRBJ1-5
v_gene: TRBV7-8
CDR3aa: CASSPRVSNQPQHF
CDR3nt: TGTGCCAGCAGCCCCAGGGTTAGCAATCAGCCCCAGCATTTT

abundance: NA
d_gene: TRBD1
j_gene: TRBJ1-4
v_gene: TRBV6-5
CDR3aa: CASSFFQGGDEKLFF
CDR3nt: TGTGCCAGCAGTTTTTTTCAGGGGGGAGATGAAAAACTGTTTTTT

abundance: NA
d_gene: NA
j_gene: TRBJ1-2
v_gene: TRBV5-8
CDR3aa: CASSLHNRKNYGYTF
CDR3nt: TGTGCCAGCAGCTTACACAACAGGAAGAACTATGGCTACACCTTC

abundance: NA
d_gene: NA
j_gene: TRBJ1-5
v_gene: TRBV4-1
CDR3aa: CASSQAGQNLDNNQPQHF
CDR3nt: TGCGCCAGCAGCCAAGCCGGACAGAATTTGGATAACAATCAGCCCCAGCATTTT

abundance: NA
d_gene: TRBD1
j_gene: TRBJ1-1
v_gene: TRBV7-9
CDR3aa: CASDRVSTEAFF
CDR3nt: TGTGCCAGCGACAGGGTGAGCACTGAAGCTTTCTTT

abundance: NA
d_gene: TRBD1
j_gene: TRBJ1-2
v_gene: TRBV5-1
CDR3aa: CASRGPDRGGNYGYTF
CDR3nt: TGCGCCAGCAGGGGTCCGGACAGGGGCGGGAACTATGGCTACACCTTC

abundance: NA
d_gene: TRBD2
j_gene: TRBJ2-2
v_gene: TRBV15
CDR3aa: CATSRDGSGGSHTGELFF
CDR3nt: TGTGCCACCAGCAGAGATGGGTCGGGGGGTTCTCACACCGGGGAGCTGTTTTTT

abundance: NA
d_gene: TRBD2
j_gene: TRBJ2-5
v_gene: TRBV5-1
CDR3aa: CASSLRTSGGARQETQYF
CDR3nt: TGCGCCAGCAGCCTCCGGACTAGCGGGGGGGCCCGACAAGAGACCCAGTACTTC

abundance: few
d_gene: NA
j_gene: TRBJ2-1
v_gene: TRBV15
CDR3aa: CATSRVPTRPSYNEQFF
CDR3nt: TGTGCCACCAGCAGGGTCCCGACTCGTCCCTCCTACAATGAGCAGTTCTTC

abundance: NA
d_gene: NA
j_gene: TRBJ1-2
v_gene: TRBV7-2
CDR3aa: CASSLAAANGYTF
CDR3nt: TGTGCCAGCAGCTTAGCAGCGGCTAATGGCTACACCTTC

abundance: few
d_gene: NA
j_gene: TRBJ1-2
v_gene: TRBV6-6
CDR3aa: CASRRGIEEDYGYTF
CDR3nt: TGTGCCAGCAGGAGGGGGATCGAGGAAGACTATGGCTACACCTTC

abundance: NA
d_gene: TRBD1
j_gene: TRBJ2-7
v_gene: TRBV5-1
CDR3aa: CASKTGTGASYEQYF
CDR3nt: TGCGCCAGTAAAACCGGGACAGGGGCCTCCTACGAGCAGTACTTC

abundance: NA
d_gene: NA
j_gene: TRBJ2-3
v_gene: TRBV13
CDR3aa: CASGDSATDTQYF
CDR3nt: TGTGCCAGCGGCGACAGTGCCACAGATACGCAGTATTTT

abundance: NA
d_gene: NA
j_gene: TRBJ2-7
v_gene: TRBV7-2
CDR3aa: CASSLWNTGYTYEQYF
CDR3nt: TGTGCCAGCAGCTTATGGAATACAGGGTATACCTACGAGCAGTACTTC

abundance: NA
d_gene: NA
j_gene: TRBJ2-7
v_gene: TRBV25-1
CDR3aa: CASSGLWAGNIYEQYF
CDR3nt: TGTGCCAGCAGTGGTCTCTGGGCAGGGAACATCTACGAGCAGTACTTC

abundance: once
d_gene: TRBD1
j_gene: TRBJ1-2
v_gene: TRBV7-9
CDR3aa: CASSSRDSRHRHGYTF
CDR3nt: TGTGCCAGCAGCTCCCGGGACAGCCGACATCGGCATGGCTACACCTTC

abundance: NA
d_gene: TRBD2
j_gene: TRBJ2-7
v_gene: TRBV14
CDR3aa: CASSLSLPGGAGLIYEQYF
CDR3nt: TGTGCCAGCAGCCTATCTCTCCCCGGGGGGGCGGGATTGATCTACGAGCAGTACTTC

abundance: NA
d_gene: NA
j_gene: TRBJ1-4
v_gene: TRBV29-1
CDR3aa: CSVTEARGATNEKLFF
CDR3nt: TGCAGCGTCACCGAGGCCAGGGGCGCAACTAATGAAAAACTGTTTTTT

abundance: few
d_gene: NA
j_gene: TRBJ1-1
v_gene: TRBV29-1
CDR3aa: CSDRGRGRSEPNMNTEAFF
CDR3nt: TGCAGCGACCGTGGGAGGGGACGCTCGGAACCTAACATGAACACTGAAGCTTTCTTT

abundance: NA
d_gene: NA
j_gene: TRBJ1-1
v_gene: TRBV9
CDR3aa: CASSVGGRPNTEAFF
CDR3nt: TGTGCCAGCAGCGTAGGGGGCAGGCCGAACACTGAAGCTTTCTTT

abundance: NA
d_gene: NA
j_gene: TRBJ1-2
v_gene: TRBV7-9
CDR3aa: CASSFRPGCYTF
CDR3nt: TGTGCCAGCAGCTTTCGCCCGGGATGCTACACCTTC

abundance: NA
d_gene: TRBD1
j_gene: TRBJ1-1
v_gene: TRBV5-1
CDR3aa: CASSSGTGHTVMNTEAFF
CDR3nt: TGCGCCAGCAGCTCCGGGACAGGCCACACGGTTATGAACACTGAAGCTTTCTTT

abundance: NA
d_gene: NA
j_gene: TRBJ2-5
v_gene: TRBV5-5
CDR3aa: CASSPNPRGAQTLWETQYF
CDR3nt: TGTGCCAGCAGCCCCAATCCCCGCGGGGCGCAAACCCTTTGGGAGACCCAGTACTTC

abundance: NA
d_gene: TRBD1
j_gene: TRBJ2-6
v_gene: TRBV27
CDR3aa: CASSRPPNTGASSGANVLTF
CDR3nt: TGTGCCAGCAGTCGCCCGCCGAATACAGGGGCCAGCTCTGGGGCCAACGTCCTGACTTTC

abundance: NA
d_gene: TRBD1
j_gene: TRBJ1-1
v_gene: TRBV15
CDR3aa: CATSAPGQGARRAEAFF
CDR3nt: TGTGCCACCAGCGCCCCGGGACAGGGGGCCCGGAGGGCTGAAGCTTTCTTT